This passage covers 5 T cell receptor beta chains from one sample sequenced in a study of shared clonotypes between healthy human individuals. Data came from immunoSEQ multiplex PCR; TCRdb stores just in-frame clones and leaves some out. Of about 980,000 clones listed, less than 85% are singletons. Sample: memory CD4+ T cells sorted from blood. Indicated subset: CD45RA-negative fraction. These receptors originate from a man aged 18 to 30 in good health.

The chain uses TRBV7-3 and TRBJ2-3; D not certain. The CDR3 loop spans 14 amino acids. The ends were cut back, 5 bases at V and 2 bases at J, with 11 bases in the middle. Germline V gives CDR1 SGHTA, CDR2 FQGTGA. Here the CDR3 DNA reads TGTGCCAGCAGCCCCCGGCTGTCCACAGATACGCAGTATTTT. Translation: CASSPRLSTDTQYF.

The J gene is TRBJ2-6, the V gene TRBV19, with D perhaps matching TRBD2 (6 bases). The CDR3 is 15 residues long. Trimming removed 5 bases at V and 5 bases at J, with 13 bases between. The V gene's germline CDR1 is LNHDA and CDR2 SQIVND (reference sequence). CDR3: CASSPARGRANVLTF. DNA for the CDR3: TGTGCCAGTAGTCCCGCGCGGGGACGGGCCAACGTCCTGACTTTC.

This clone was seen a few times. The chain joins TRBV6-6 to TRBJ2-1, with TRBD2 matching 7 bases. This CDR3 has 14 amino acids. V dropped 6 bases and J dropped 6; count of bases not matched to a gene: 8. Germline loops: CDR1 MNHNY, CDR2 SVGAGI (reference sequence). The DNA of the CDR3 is TGTGCCAGCAGGGGGGGGTCTTTTTTCAATGAGCAGTTCTTC. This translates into CASRGGSFFNEQFF.

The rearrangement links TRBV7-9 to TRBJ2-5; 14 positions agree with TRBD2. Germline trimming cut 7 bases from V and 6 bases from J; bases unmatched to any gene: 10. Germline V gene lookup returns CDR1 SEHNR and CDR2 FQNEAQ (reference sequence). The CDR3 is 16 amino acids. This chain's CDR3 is CASNIVGTSGSKTQYF. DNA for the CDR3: TGTGCCAGCAATATCGTAGGGACTAGCGGGAGCAAGACCCAGTACTTC.

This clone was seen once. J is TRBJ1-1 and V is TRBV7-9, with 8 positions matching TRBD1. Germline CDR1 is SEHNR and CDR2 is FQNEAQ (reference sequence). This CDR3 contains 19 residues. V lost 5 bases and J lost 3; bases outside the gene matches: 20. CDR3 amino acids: CASSPPQDRVIGGDTEAFF. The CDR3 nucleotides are TGTGCCAGCAGCCCACCCCAGGACAGGGTAATTGGGGGGGACACTGAAGCTTTCTTT.